Given below is one TCR beta chain in context. The sample belongs to a study of T cell changes during pregnancy in multiple sclerosis. Data came from immunoSEQ multiplex PCR; TCRdb stores just in-frame clones and leaves some out. The sample carries around 57,000 clones, 91% recorded once. V dropped 3 bases and J dropped 5 bases, with 11 bases sitting between them. The germline CDR1 and CDR2 sequences are MGHRA and YSYEKL. CDR3 length: 13 residues. Source: peripheral blood, taken in the third trimester of pregnancy. The source is a female donor in good health, enrolled as a control in a pregnancy study. The gene calls are TRBV4-1 and TRBJ2-7; D uncertain. The CDR3 coding sequence is TGCGCCAGCAGCCAGGGCCCCTTCGACGAGCAGTACTTC. It specifies CASSQGPFDEQYF.